Following are 11 T cell receptor beta chains from one sample sequenced in a study of technical replicates of blood from a handful of donors. This table comes from immunoSEQ multiplex PCR, and its TCRdb copy is limited to in-frame clones, with some not included. The sample consists of approximately 65,000 clones, around 88% of them appearing once. The sample taken for sequencing was PBMCs. All receptors come from a human donor in good health. Some clones in this sample may be carry-over from other donors' samples.

The chain links TRBV30 to TRBJ2-1; TRBD2 agrees at 8 bases. V lost 2 bases to trimming and J lost 5 bases; unmatched junction nucleotides: 5. This CDR3 is built from 14 residues. Germline CDR1 is GTSNPN and CDR2 is SVGIG (reference sequence). CDR3 in DNA: TGTGCCTGGAGTTTAATGACTAGCGACAATGAGCAGTTCTTC. Translating gives CAWSLMTSDNEQFF.

This clone was recorded once. The chain joins TRBV12-5 to TRBJ2-3; 8 bases align to TRBD1. CDR1 LGHNT and CDR2 FRNRAP come from the germline V gene. After removal of 3 bases from V and 7 bases from J, the junction contained 9 bases not matched to a gene. The CDR3 is made up of 15 amino acids. CDR3 region: CASGFGTTGVNTQYF. The DNA of the CDR3 is TGTGCTAGTGGTTTCGGGACGACAGGGGTCAATACGCAGTATTTT.

The genes are TRBV7-2 and TRBJ2-5; 8 nucleotides match TRBD2. J was trimmed by 5 bases and V by 2 bases; bases with no gene match: 7. The germline gives CDR1 SGHTA, CDR2 FQGNSA. The CDR3 extends over 15 amino acids. The CDR3 sequence: CASSLNGGGRETQYF. CDR3 DNA sequence: TGTGCCAGCAGCTTAAACGGGGGGGGCCGGGAGACCCAGTACTTC.

The chain has TRBV6-6 and TRBJ2-7, with a tentative D call TRBD1 (6 bases). The CDR3 runs 15 residues. Trimming took off 5 bases at V and 2 bases at J, with 16 bases between the two ends. Germline CDR1 and CDR2: MNHNY and SVGAGI (reference sequence). CDR3 sequence (DNA): TGTGCCAGCAGTCACGGGACAACTTCACCCTACGAGCAGTACTTC. Translated, it gives CASSHGTTSPYEQYF.

V and J are TRBV5-4 and TRBJ2-3; 11 bases match TRBD2. The germline gives CDR1 SGHNT, CDR2 YYREEE (reference sequence). This CDR3 contains 18 residues. The ends lost 4 bases at V and 0 bases at J; junction bases unmatched: 10. This CDR3 reads CASSPTPRTSGSTDTQYF. In nucleotides, the CDR3 is TGTGCCAGCAGCCCAACTCCTAGGACTAGCGGGAGCACAGATACGCAGTATTTT.

The chain combines TRBV6-1 with TRBJ2-3, with no clear D. The CDR3 consists of 14 residues. Germline V lookup: CDR1 MNHNS, CDR2 SASEGT. V dropped 2 bases and J dropped 7 bases, with 13 bases sitting between them. CDR3 sequence: CASSESVGGHTQYF. In DNA form, the CDR3 reads TGTGCCAGCAGTGAATCGGTTGGCGGCCATACGCAGTATTTT.

This chain joins TRBV7-8 and TRBJ1-5; D is possibly TRBD1 (5 bases). Germline V gives CDR1 SGHVS, CDR2 FQNEAQ. The V gene lost 5 bases and the J gene lost 3 bases, with 11 bases spanning the gap. The CDR3 extends over 14 amino acids. The CDR3 nucleotides read TGTGCCAGCAGCCCAAGGGGTCTCAATCAGCCCCAGCATTTT. It specifies CASSPRGLNQPQHF.

The CDR3 DNA reads as TGTGCCAGCAGCTCCAGCCTGGGACTAATGAACACTGAAGCTTTCTTT. It codes for CASSSSLGLMNTEAFF. The gene calls are TRBV7-6 and TRBJ1-1; tentative D call: TRBD1 (5 bases). This CDR3 region has 16 residues. From germline, CDR1 is SGHVS and CDR2 FNYEAQ. V lost 4 bases to trimming and J lost 0 bases, with 15 bases between them.

The rearrangement joins TRBV18 to TRBJ2-1; 10 nucleotides agree with TRBD2. The CDR3 is 14 residues long. V was pared by 6 bases and J by 6 bases, with 5 bases of the junction left unmatched. Germline CDR1 is KGHSH and CDR2 is LQKENI. The CDR3 sequence is CASSLAGEGNEQFF. The CDR3 nucleotides are TGTGCCAGCTCCCTAGCGGGGGAGGGCAATGAGCAGTTCTTC.

The V and J genes are TRBV4-3 and TRBJ2-5; no definite D call. The V gene's germline CDR1 is LGHNA and CDR2 YSLEER. V lost 3 bases and J 4 bases, leaving 12 bases between the germline ends. The CDR3 has 14 residues. The CDR3 bases are TGCGCCAGCAGCCACCGCGCTAATGGAGAGACCCAGTACTTC. Translating gives CASSHRANGETQYF.

The chain combines TRBV9 with TRBJ2-6; 8 nucleotides line up with TRBD1. Losses at the gene ends were 3 bases for V and 4 bases for J; bases not matched to a gene: 9. This CDR3 comprises 17 residues. Germline CDR1 is SGDLS and CDR2 is YYNGEE. CDR3 in DNA: TGTGCCAGCAGCGATGGGGGACAGGTGCAAGGGGCCAACGTCCTGACTTTC. Its protein product is CASSDGGQVQGANVLTF. Together with reference TRBV9 and TRBJ2-6, the CDR3 gives the full variable domain: DSGVTQTPKHLITATGQRVTLRCSPRSGDLSVYWYQQSLDQGLQFLIQYYNGEERAKGNILERFSAQQFPDLHSELNLSSLELGDSALYFCASSDGGQVQGANVLTFGAGSRLTVL.